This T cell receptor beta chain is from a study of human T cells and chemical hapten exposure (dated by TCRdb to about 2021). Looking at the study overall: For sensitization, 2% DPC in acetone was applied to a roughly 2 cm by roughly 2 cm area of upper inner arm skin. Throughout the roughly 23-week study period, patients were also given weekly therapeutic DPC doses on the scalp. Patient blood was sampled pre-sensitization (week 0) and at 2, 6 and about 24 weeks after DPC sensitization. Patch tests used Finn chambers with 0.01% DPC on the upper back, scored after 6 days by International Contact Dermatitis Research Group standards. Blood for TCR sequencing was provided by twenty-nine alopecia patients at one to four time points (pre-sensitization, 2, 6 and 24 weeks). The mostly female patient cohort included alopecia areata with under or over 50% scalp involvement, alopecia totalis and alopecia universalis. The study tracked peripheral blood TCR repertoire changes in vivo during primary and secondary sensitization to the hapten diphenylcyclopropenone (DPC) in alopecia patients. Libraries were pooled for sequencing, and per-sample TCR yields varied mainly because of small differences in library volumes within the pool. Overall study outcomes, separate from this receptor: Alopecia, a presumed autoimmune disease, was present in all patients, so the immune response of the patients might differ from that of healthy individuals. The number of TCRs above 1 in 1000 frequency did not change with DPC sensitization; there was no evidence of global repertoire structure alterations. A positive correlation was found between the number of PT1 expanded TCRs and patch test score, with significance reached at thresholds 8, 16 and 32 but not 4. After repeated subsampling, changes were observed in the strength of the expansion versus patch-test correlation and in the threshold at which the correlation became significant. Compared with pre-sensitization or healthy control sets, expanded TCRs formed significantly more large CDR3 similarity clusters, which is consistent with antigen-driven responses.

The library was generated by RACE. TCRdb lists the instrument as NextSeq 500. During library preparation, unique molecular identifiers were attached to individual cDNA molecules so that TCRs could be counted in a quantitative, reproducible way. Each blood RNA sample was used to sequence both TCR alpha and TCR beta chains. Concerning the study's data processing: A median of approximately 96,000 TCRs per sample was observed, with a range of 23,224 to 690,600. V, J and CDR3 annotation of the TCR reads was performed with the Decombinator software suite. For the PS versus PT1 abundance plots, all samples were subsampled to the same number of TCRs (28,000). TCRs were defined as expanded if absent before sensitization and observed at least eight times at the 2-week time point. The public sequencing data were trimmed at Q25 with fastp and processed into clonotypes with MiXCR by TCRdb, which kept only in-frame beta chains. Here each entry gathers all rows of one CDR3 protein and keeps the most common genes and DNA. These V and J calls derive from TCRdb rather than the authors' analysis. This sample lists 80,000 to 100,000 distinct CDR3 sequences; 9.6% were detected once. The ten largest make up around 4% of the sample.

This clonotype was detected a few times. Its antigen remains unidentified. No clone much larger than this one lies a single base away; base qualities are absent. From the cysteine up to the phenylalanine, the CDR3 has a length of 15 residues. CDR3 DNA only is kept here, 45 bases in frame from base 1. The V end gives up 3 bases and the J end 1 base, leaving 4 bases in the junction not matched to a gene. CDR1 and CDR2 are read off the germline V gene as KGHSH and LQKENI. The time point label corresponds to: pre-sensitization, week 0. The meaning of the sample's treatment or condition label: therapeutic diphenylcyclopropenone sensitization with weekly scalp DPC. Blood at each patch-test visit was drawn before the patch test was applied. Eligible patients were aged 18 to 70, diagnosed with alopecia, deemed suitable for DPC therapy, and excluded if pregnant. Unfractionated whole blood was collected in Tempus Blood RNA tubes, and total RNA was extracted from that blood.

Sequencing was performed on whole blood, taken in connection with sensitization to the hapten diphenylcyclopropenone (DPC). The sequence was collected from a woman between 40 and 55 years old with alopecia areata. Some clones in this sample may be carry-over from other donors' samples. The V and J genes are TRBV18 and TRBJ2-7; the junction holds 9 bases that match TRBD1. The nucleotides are TGTGCCAGCTCACCGACGGGGACAGGGTCCTACGAGCAGTACTTC. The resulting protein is CASSPTGTGSYEQYF. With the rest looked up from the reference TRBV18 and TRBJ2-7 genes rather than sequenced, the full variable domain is NAGVMQNPRHLVRRRGQEARLRCSPMKGHSHVYWYRQLPEEGLKFMVYLQKENIIDESGMPKERFSAEFPKEGPSILRIQQVVRGDSAAYFCASSPTGTGSYEQYFGPGTRLTVT.